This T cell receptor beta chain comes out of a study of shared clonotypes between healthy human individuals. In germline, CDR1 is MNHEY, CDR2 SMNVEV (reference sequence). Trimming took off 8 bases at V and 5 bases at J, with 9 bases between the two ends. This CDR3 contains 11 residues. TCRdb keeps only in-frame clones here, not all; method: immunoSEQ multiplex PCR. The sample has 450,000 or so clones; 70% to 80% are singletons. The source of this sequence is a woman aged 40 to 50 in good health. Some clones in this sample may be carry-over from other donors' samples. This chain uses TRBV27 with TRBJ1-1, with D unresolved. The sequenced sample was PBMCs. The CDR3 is CASRGRTEAFF. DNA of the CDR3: TGTGCCAGCCGGGGAAGAACTGAAGCTTTCTTT.